This T cell receptor (beta chain) was sequenced during a study of PD-1 blockade in classical Hodgkin lymphoma (dated by TCRdb to 2018 to 2021). Background on the whole study: Nivolumab dosing was 3 mg/kg intravenously every 2 weeks, continuing until either disease progression or unacceptable toxicity. The study used TCR beta sequencing and CyTOF to define a peripheral blood immune signature of response to PD-1 blockade in classical Hodgkin lymphoma.

Note on this clone: Its antigen is unknown. The sample holds no much larger clone one base away, and base qualities are not on file.

Study-level results and caveats: Among trial patients, those achieving complete response had baseline diversity similar to that of newly diagnosed patients, while diversity was significantly lower in partial responders and progressors. Baseline TCR diversity was reported to be lower in newly diagnosed patients than in healthy donors, and even lower in relapsed/refractory patients. Lower diversity was observed in patients in whom nivolumab was started less than 1 year after ASCT, and these patients were excluded from later analyses so that confounding by immune reconstitution would be avoided. A significant rise by C4D1 was seen in CD4+ but not CD8+ TCR diversity (p=0.0027 vs p=0.16), with the rise being most apparent in complete responders (p=0.02). The study was restricted to a single clinical trial cohort, and the causes of repertoire differences, possibly disease activity or prior therapy, were left undefined.

The Qiagen DNeasy kit was used to extract genomic DNA from unsorted PBMCs and from the negatively selected CD4+ and CD8+ fractions. Using primers that anneal to V and J segments, immunoSEQ multiplex PCR amplified the TCR beta CDR3 regions. A synthetic immune receptor repertoire was used to minimize amplification bias, and any remaining bias was removed computationally after sequencing. Per the authors' processing: Repertoire diversity was quantified as the Shannon entropy index using custom Python scripts. Unsorted, CD4+ and CD8+ repertoires were examined separately, except in combined analyses, for which CD4+ and CD8+ sequences were merged in silico. A clone was considered expanded if an increase in frequency of at least 2-fold after treatment relative to C1D1 was found, and a pseudocount of 0.5 was applied to clones undetected at baseline. Clones with 0 or 1 copy at C1D1 were defined as singleton clones, while clones with 2 or more copies were defined as non-singleton clones. Clones expanded in unsorted samples were annotated as CD4+, CD8+ or unknown by matching protein sequences in sorted samples from the same patient. Wilcoxon tests were applied to paired samples to test diversity changes from C1D1 to C4D1. TCRdb took this table from immuneACCESS and kept in-frame rearrangements with V and J called. Such tables lack part of the clones; where checked against another copy, unresolved V genes explain under half of the gap, and the rest is unexplained. The V and J calls and the clone size are those of that table, but D and trimming were determined from the DNA. Here the sample has about 84,000 clones; around nine tenths occur a single time. The top ten constitute roughly 21% of the sample.

The time point label corresponds to: cycle 1 day 1 (C1D1), immediately before nivolumab initiation. All trial patients had relapsed after autologous stem cell transplantation, with cohorts A, B and C differing in prior brentuximab vedotin exposure. The trial cohort included some 53 patients with relapsed/refractory classical Hodgkin lymphoma, and each patient had a best overall response of complete response, partial response or progressive disease. Single-agent nivolumab was administered to trial patients in the multi-cohort phase II CheckMate 205 trial. An independent review committee assessed best overall response by applying the 2007 International Working Group response criteria. PBMCs from the trial were collected at three points: immediately before nivolumab initiation (C1D1), and during therapy at cycle 2 day 1 and cycle 4 day 1. Peripheral blood was collected in 8 mL Vacutainer Cell Preparation Tubes, from which PBMCs were isolated by centrifugation and then cryopreserved.

The sequences come from peripheral blood mononuclear cells (PBMCs), collected at baseline. The sequence was collected from a human donor with classical Hodgkin lymphoma.

Here the CDR3 is given as CASSYGGRATDTQYF. The DNA is TGTGCCAGCAGTTACGGCGGGAGGGCTACAGATACGCAGTATTTT. The chain employs TRBV6-5 and TRBJ2-3; the central 9 bases match TRBD2. Reading the germline V gene gives CDR1 MNHEY and CDR2 SVGAGI. The CDR3, cysteine through phenylalanine, is 15 amino acids long. The DNA shown is the 45-base CDR3, in frame from base 1. The junction shows trimming of 2 bases on V and 3 bases on J, and the gene matches do not reach 3 bases of it.